Included here is one T cell receptor (beta chain) sequence, with context. The sample comes from a study of T-cell memory formation after mild COVID-19. MiXCR was run by TCRdb on the 5' RACE reads, yielding one entry per CDR3 protein. The sample has some 130,000 distinct CDR3 sequences, approximately 15% seen once. The CDR3 has 15 residues. V shed 6 bases and J shed 5 bases, with 19 bases lying between them. The TCR originated in an adult woman who had mild COVID-19 (a few samples of this study predate the infection). Cell type and time point are not known. The sequencing input was PBMCs or a T cell subset sorted from them (not recorded which). The rearrangement uses TRBV12-3 or TRBV12-4 and TRBJ2-5; tentative D call: TRBD2 (5 bases). CDR3 sequence (DNA): TGTGCCAGCAGCCCGGGTTCGGAGGCTCGGGAGACCCAGTACTTC. It translates to CASSPGSEARETQYF.